Listed below are T cell receptor beta chains from one sample, sequenced in a study of CD8+ T cells in alopecia areata. Produced via immunoSEQ multiplex PCR; TCRdb's table is partial and in-frame only. Of 100,000 to 150,000 clones listed, about 51% are singletons. Sequenced material: NKG2D-low CD8+ T cells sorted from blood. The receptors were sampled from a human donor with alopecia areata. CDR3s include the opening cysteine and the closing phenylalanine or tryptophan. The D gene is left open where the match is weak. Expanded clones are given a class, and other clones once, few, many or no size at all.

clone size,V gene,J gene,D gene,CDR3 protein,CDR3 DNA
few,TRBV4-2,TRBJ2-7,.,CASSWATVHEQYF,TGTGCCAGCAGCTGGGCGACAGTCCACGAGCAGTACTTC
.,TRBV30,TRBJ1-1,.,CALDLGGYTEAFF,TGTGCCCTGGACCTGGGGGGATACACTGAAGCTTTCTTT
.,TRBV29-1,TRBJ1-2,.,CSVDTGGGYTF,TGCAGCGTTGATACAGGCGGTGGCTACACCTTC
few,TRBV29-1,TRBJ2-3,.,CSVIPLGAEDTQYF,TGCAGCGTTATTCCGTTGGGGGCCGAAGATACGCAGTATTTT
few,TRBV11-1,TRBJ2-7,.,CASVGLSAEQYF,TGTGCCAGCGTCGGTCTCTCGGCGGAGCAGTACTTC
.,TRBV29-1,TRBJ2-1,.,CSDRGLLNNEQFF,TGCAGCGACAGAGGTCTTCTCAACAATGAGCAGTTCTTC
few,TRBV29-1,TRBJ2-5,TRBD2,CSAGGTLGLAGSETQYF,TGCAGCGCCGGGGGGACACTGGGACTAGCGGGATCAGAGACCCAGTACTTC
few,TRBV6-6,TRBJ2-2,.,CASSYEGGAGELFF,TGTGCCAGCAGTTACGAGGGTGGTGCCGGGGAGCTGTTTTTT
.,TRBV25-1,TRBJ2-5,.,CASSGLQMTQYF,TGTGCCAGCAGTGGACTCCAGATGACCCAGTACTTC
.,TRBV5-1,TRBJ2-5,.,CASSSGPMEETQYF,TGCGCCAGCAGCTCCGGGCCGATGGAAGAGACCCAGTACTTC
.,TRBV27,TRBJ1-2,.,CASSSVEGGNGYTF,TGTGCCAGCAGTTCCGTTGAGGGTGGGAATGGCTACACCTTC
.,TRBV23-1,TRBJ2-7,.,CASSQSCRIYEQYF,TGCGCCAGCAGTCAATCGTGCAGGATCTACGAGCAGTACTTC
.,TRBV25-1,TRBJ2-5,.,CASSELRGRREETQYF,TGTGCCAGCAGTGAATTGCGGGGGCGAAGGGAAGAGACCCAGTACTTC
few,TRBV29-1,TRBJ2-7,.,CSVPEDSGEQYF,TGCAGCGTTCCAGAGGACAGCGGGGAGCAGTACTTC
.,TRBV6-5,TRBJ2-3,.,CASSYRQTDTQYF,TGTGCCAGCAGTTACCGCCAGACAGATACGCAGTATTTT
once,TRBV27,TRBJ2-1,TRBD1,CASSDRGDEQFF,TGTGCCAGCAGTGACAGGGGGGATGAGCAGTTCTTC
few,TRBV29-1,TRBJ2-7,TRBD1,CSVAGTGGNEQYF,TGCAGCGTAGCCGGGACAGGGGGCAACGAGCAGTACTTC
.,TRBV29-1,TRBJ2-7,.,CSVIGAVAYEQYF,TGCAGCGTCATTGGGGCGGTGGCCTACGAGCAGTACTTC
.,TRBV5-1,TRBJ1-5,TRBD1,CASSLPTGENQPQHF,TGCGCCAGCAGCTTACCGACAGGGGAAAATCAGCCCCAGCATTTT
.,TRBV29-1,TRBJ2-1,TRBD2,CSVEGAGSSYNEQFF,TGCAGCGTTGAAGGAGCGGGATCTAGCTACAATGAGCAGTTCTTC
.,TRBV7-8,TRBJ2-7,.,CASSYQRQVSYEQYF,TGTGCCAGCAGCTACCAGCGGCAGGTCTCCTACGAGCAGTACTTC
few,TRBV29-1,TRBJ1-1,.,CSVPEAFF,TGCAGCGTTCCTGAAGCTTTCTTT